This T cell receptor beta chain originates from a study of PD-1 blockade in classical Hodgkin lymphoma. Whole-study context: It was nivolumab at 3 mg/kg, given intravenously every 2 weeks, that patients received. Study results and limitations: Lower baseline TCR diversity was reported for newly diagnosed patients than for healthy donors.

Using immunoSEQ multiplex PCR, the repertoire was profiled, and TCRdb retains in-frame clones only, with some absent. This sample has about 10,000 clones, with 76% found just once. Relapses following autologous stem cell transplantation were seen in all patients, with brentuximab vedotin exposure varying. To note about this clone: Its specificity is unknown.

The starting material was peripheral blood mononuclear cells (PBMCs), obtained at baseline. The TCR sequence derives from a human donor with classical Hodgkin lymphoma.

In DNA form, the CDR3 reads TGTGCCAGCAGCTTCCCCGGGACAGGGACGAATGAGCAGTTCTTC. It encodes CASSFPGTGTNEQFF. The chain links TRBV11-1 to TRBJ2-1; TRBD1 agrees at 9 bases. With 3 bases clipped from V and 7 bases from J, the junction kept 7 bases outside the gene matches. The V gene's germline CDR1 is SGHAT and CDR2 FQDESV (reference sequence). The CDR3 is made up of 15 amino acids.